These T cell receptor beta chains were read from a single sample in a study of beta chain features in type 1 diabetes. Only in-frame clones appear in the TCRdb table, and some are missing; sequencing was by immunoSEQ multiplex PCR. The repertoire consists of about 53,000 clones, with about 60% occurring once and the leading ten covering 0.25% to 0.35%. The specimen sequenced was stem cell memory CD4+ T cells from blood. Receptors originate from a woman under 40 with type 1 diabetes. CDR3s include the opening cysteine and the closing phenylalanine or tryptophan. D genes are given only for firm matches.

TRBV27	TRBD1	TRBJ2-7	CASSQDRHSSYEQYF
TRBV29-1	TRBD2	TRBJ2-3	CSVGLAGATDTQYF
TRBV5-4	NA	TRBJ1-6	CASSLHRENNNSPLHF
TRBV4-1	TRBD1	TRBJ1-1	CASSQGRARTGRWNTEAFF
TRBV5-4	TRBD2	TRBJ2-5	CASSGLAGGAETQYF
TRBV18	TRBD2	TRBJ2-3	CASSPRGTSGGTDTQYF
TRBV7-9	TRBD1	TRBJ1-1	CASSLQGADTEAFF
TRBV2	NA	TRBJ1-5	CASSRQQAIWTQHF
TRBV2	NA	TRBJ1-4	CASKGQSNEKLFF
TRBV5-1	NA	TRBJ1-1	CASSVGPGNTEAFF
TRBV6-6	TRBD2	TRBJ2-7	CASRTSGRYEQYF
TRBV6-5	NA	NA	CASRSFHEQYF
TRBV7-3	NA	TRBJ2-3	CASSSLLTDTQYF
TRBV2	NA	TRBJ2-3	CASSSHTDTQYF
TRBV5-4	NA	TRBJ2-5	CASSLSVAGDELTQYF
TRBV7-9	NA	TRBJ1-5	CASSLQGNQPQHF
TRBV29-1	TRBD1	TRBJ1-1	CSAIDRGGSNTEAFF
TRBV19	TRBD2	TRBJ2-1	CASTSPLAGGPIEQFF
TRBV7-2	NA	TRBJ1-3	CASSLNWGGGNTIYF
TRBV5-1	NA	TRBJ2-2	CASSLVGRVTGELFF
TRBV6-4	NA	TRBJ2-1	CASSLTGLDEQFF
TRBV30	NA	TRBJ1-4	CAWSVHSMNEKLFF
TRBV19	TRBD2	TRBJ2-7	CASSIGLAGDEQYF
TRBV4-2	NA	TRBJ2-5	CASSLRTAMETQYF
TRBV28	TRBD2	TRBJ2-1	CASSPSGTDFNEQFF
TRBV9	TRBD2	TRBJ2-1	CASSVMSGENNEQFF
TRBV4-1	NA	TRBJ1-1	CASSLGGTMNTEAFF
TRBV18	NA	TRBJ2-7	CASSEEGLLIGEQYF
TRBV29-1	NA	TRBJ1-1	CSVGGGLMSTEAFF
TRBV30	NA	TRBJ1-1	CAWSAGADTEAFF
TRBV7-3	NA	TRBJ1-2	CASSLGASYGYTF
TRBV7-8	TRBD1	TRBJ1-2	CASSLEGTGYPYGYTF
TRBV4-1	TRBD2	TRBJ2-7	CASSQEPSGRSYEQYF
TRBV7-8	TRBD2	TRBJ2-1	CASGGGRTGFNEQFF
TRBV7-9	NA	TRBJ2-1	CASSSPASNEQFF
TRBV7-7	NA	TRBJ2-3	CASSPFSSTDTQYF
TRBV6-4	NA	TRBJ1-1	CASSESGANTEAFF
TRBV29-1	NA	TRBJ2-1	CSAPRGVREFF
TRBV6-5	TRBD2	TRBJ2-1	CASRPSGSGYNEQFF
TRBV20-1	NA	TRBJ2-5	CSAKLETQYF
TRBV6-5	NA	TRBJ2-3	CASSYSYREHTQYF
TRBV30	NA	TRBJ1-1	CAWRGFYTEAFF
TRBV5-1	TRBD2	TRBJ2-6	CASSNPDGAGGPGGANVLTF
TRBV29-1	NA	TRBJ1-1	CSYDRNSLNTEAFF
TRBV28	TRBD2	TRBJ2-1	CASKSGISYNEQFF
TRBV5-6	TRBD1	TRBJ2-3	CASSLMRGQADTQYF
TRBV19	TRBD1	TRBJ2-1	CASSPRTGAYNEQFF
TRBV19	TRBD2	TRBJ2-3	CASTQRESTDTQYF
TRBV5-1	TRBD2	TRBJ2-3	CASSFGGEDAQYF
TRBV14	NA	TRBJ1-5	CASSQGGESQHF
TRBV7-3	NA	TRBJ2-1	CASSLADYNEQFF
TRBV30	NA	TRBJ1-2	CAWSGTLSNYGYTF
TRBV10-3	NA	TRBJ2-1	CAITEGGTNSYNEQFF